These T cell receptor beta chains were read from a single sample in a study of breast tumors, draining lymph nodes, adjacent tissues. TCRdb reprocessed the multiplex PCR reads with MiXCR, giving one entry per CDR3 protein. This table has under 70,000 distinct CDR3 sequences, 40% to 55% appearing once. Sequencing was done on a sample of breast tumor tissue. These receptor sequences come from a female donor with breast cancer. Some clones in this sample may be carry-over from other donors' samples. Both conserved end residues are part of each CDR3. The D gene is left open where the match is weak. Rows give clone size only sometimes, using once, few, many, or a class for an expanded clone.

J gene: TRBJ1-4; D gene: NA; V gene: TRBV10-2; CDR3 length: 16; clone size: many; CDR3 protein: CASSGDYGATNEKLFF; CDR3 DNA: TGCGCCAGCAGTGGAGACTACGGAGCAACTAATGAAAAACTGTTTTTT
J gene: TRBJ2-2; D gene: NA; V gene: TRBV7-9; CDR3 length: 12; clone size: NA; CDR3 protein: CASSRDSGELFF; CDR3 DNA: TGTGCCAGCAGCCGGGATAGCGGGGAGCTGTTTTTT
J gene: TRBJ2-2; D gene: NA; V gene: TRBV19; CDR3 length: 15; clone size: many; CDR3 protein: CASSPVPDPTGELFF; CDR3 DNA: TGTGCCAGTAGCCCCGTGCCGGACCCCACCGGGGAGCTGTTTTTT
J gene: TRBJ1-3; D gene: TRBD1; V gene: TRBV3-1; CDR3 length: 14; clone size: many; CDR3 protein: CASAWDRAGNTIYF; CDR3 DNA: TGTGCCAGCGCTTGGGACAGGGCAGGAAACACCATATATTTT
J gene: TRBJ1-1; D gene: NA; V gene: TRBV20-1; CDR3 length: 15; clone size: many; CDR3 protein: CSATRIGGKNTEAFF; CDR3 DNA: TGCAGTGCTACCCGGATTGGGGGGAAGAACACTGAAGCTTTCTTT
J gene: TRBJ1-3; D gene: TRBD1; V gene: TRBV19; CDR3 length: 13; clone size: many; CDR3 protein: CASTGTAGNTIYF; CDR3 DNA: TGTGCCAGCACCGGGACAGCTGGAAACACCATATATTTT
J gene: TRBJ2-3; D gene: TRBD2; V gene: TRBV9; CDR3 length: 18; clone size: NA; CDR3 protein: CASSVGLGLAGVADTQYF; CDR3 DNA: TGTGCCAGCAGCGTAGGGCTGGGACTAGCGGGAGTGGCAGATACGCAGTATTTT
J gene: TRBJ2-5; D gene: TRBD2; V gene: TRBV3-1; CDR3 length: 13; clone size: NA; CDR3 protein: CASSQASRGAQYF; CDR3 DNA: TGTGCCAGCAGCCAAGCCTCACGGGGGGCCCAGTACTTC
J gene: TRBJ1-3; D gene: NA; V gene: TRBV5-5; CDR3 length: 14; clone size: many; CDR3 protein: CASSPPPGLNTIYF; CDR3 DNA: TGTGCCAGCAGCCCGCCCCCGGGTTTAAACACCATATATTTT
J gene: TRBJ2-2; D gene: NA; V gene: TRBV10-3; CDR3 length: 16; clone size: few; CDR3 protein: CAISEEGCANTGELFF; CDR3 DNA: TGTGCCATCAGTGAGGAGGGCTGTGCGAACACCGGGGAGCTGTTTTTT
J gene: TRBJ2-3; D gene: NA; V gene: TRBV24-1; CDR3 length: 17; clone size: NA; CDR3 protein: CATSGSNSGQYTDTQYF; CDR3 DNA: TGTGCCACCAGTGGCTCCAATTCCGGGCAGTACACAGATACGCAGTATTTT
J gene: TRBJ1-4; D gene: NA; V gene: TRBV29-1; CDR3 length: 14; clone size: NA; CDR3 protein: CSVEKGGTNEKLFF; CDR3 DNA: TGCAGCGTTGAAAAGGGCGGAACTAATGAAAAACTGTTTTTT
J gene: TRBJ2-3; D gene: TRBD2; V gene: TRBV19; CDR3 length: 16; clone size: NA; CDR3 protein: CASKQSGGQYTDTQYF; CDR3 DNA: TGTGCCAGTAAACAGAGCGGGGGGCAGTACACAGATACGCAGTATTTT
J gene: TRBJ1-2; D gene: NA; V gene: TRBV3-1; CDR3 length: 18; clone size: few; CDR3 protein: CASSQVLSGGATIYGYTF; CDR3 DNA: TGTGCCAGCAGCCAAGTATTGTCGGGGGGCGCGACCATCTATGGCTACACCTTC
J gene: TRBJ2-1; D gene: NA; V gene: TRBV20-1; CDR3 length: 18; clone size: few; CDR3 protein: CSARESRASAQIDNEQFF; CDR3 DNA: TGCAGTGCTAGAGAGAGTAGGGCTAGCGCACAAATAGACAATGAGCAGTTCTTC
J gene: TRBJ1-5; D gene: NA; V gene: TRBV7-2; CDR3 length: 15; clone size: many; CDR3 protein: CASSLDGISNQPQHF; CDR3 DNA: TGTGCCAGCAGCTTAGACGGGATAAGCAATCAGCCCCAGCATTTT
J gene: TRBJ2-1; D gene: NA; V gene: TRBV7-9; CDR3 length: 17; clone size: once; CDR3 protein: CASSQDRGVYLADEQSF; CDR3 DNA: TGTGCCAGCAGCCAAGATAGGGGAGTATATCTAGCCGATGAGCAATCCTTC
J gene: TRBJ2-1; D gene: TRBD2; V gene: TRBV20-1; CDR3 length: 11; clone size: NA; CDR3 protein: CSAGRARAQFF; CDR3 DNA: TGCAGTGCAGGGAGGGCCCGTGCGCAGTTCTTC
J gene: TRBJ1-1; D gene: NA; V gene: TRBV20-1; CDR3 length: 13; clone size: NA; CDR3 protein: CSARVRGNTEAFF; CDR3 DNA: TGCAGTGCCCGCGTGCGGGGGAACACTGAAGCTTTCTTT
J gene: TRBJ2-7; D gene: NA; V gene: TRBV7-3; CDR3 length: 15; clone size: NA; CDR3 protein: CASRPTGSWVEEQYF; CDR3 DNA: TGTGCCAGCAGACCTACCGGGAGTTGGGTCGAAGAGCAGTACTTC
J gene: TRBJ1-5; D gene: NA; V gene: TRBV6-5; CDR3 length: 15; clone size: many; CDR3 protein: CASAPQGYSNQPQHF; CDR3 DNA: TGTGCCAGCGCCCCCCAAGGTTACAGCAATCAGCCCCAGCATTTT
J gene: TRBJ1-3; D gene: NA; V gene: TRBV12-3/TRBV12-4; CDR3 length: 11; clone size: NA; CDR3 protein: CASRKGNTIYF; CDR3 DNA: TGTGCCAGCAGGAAGGGAAACACCATATATTTT
J gene: TRBJ2-2; D gene: TRBD1; V gene: TRBV6-6; CDR3 length: 15; clone size: many; CDR3 protein: CASRPGTGITGELFF; CDR3 DNA: TGTGCCAGCAGACCCGGGACAGGGATAACCGGGGAGCTGTTTTTT
J gene: TRBJ2-7; D gene: NA; V gene: TRBV29-1; CDR3 length: 14; clone size: NA; CDR3 protein: CSVGTGGRVFEQYF; CDR3 DNA: TGCAGCGTTGGGACCGGGGGCAGGGTCTTCGAGCAGTACTTC
J gene: TRBJ2-7; D gene: TRBD1; V gene: TRBV11-3; CDR3 length: 16; clone size: many; CDR3 protein: CASRYLGTGDSYEQYF; CDR3 DNA: TGTGCCAGCAGATATCTCGGGACAGGGGACTCCTACGAGCAGTACTTC
J gene: TRBJ2-3; D gene: TRBD2; V gene: TRBV9; CDR3 length: 16; clone size: NA; CDR3 protein: CASSVLAGEGTDTQYF; CDR3 DNA: TGTGCCAGCAGCGTACTAGCGGGGGAAGGCACAGATACGCAGTATTTT
J gene: TRBJ1-3; D gene: NA; V gene: TRBV7-2; CDR3 length: 18; clone size: NA; CDR3 protein: CASSLQASLRGGGNTIYF; CDR3 DNA: TGTGCCAGCAGCTTACAGGCCTCTCTACGGGGGGGTGGAAACACCATATATTTT
J gene: TRBJ2-7; D gene: TRBD2; V gene: TRBV11-3; CDR3 length: 14; clone size: NA; CDR3 protein: CASSLGTSGTEQYF; CDR3 DNA: TGTGCCAGCAGCTTGGGGACTAGCGGGACCGAGCAGTACTTC
J gene: TRBJ1-2; D gene: NA; V gene: TRBV15; CDR3 length: 17; clone size: NA; CDR3 protein: CATSGQTGGGDYYGYTF; CDR3 DNA: TGTGCCACCAGCGGACAAACGGGGGGCGGCGACTACTATGGCTACACCTTC
J gene: TRBJ2-7; D gene: TRBD2; V gene: TRBV15; CDR3 length: 19; clone size: many; CDR3 protein: CATSNVRQDLASGTYEQYF; CDR3 DNA: TGTGCCACCAGCAACGTACGACAGGACCTCGCTAGCGGGACGTACGAGCAGTACTTC
J gene: TRBJ2-7; D gene: NA; V gene: TRBV4-2; CDR3 length: 15; clone size: many; CDR3 protein: CASSQGRGVRDEQYF; CDR3 DNA: TGTGCCAGCAGCCAAGGGCGTGGGGTACGGGACGAGCAGTACTTC
J gene: TRBJ2-3; D gene: TRBD2; V gene: TRBV24-1; CDR3 length: 17; clone size: NA; CDR3 protein: CATSDFLLAGGTDTQYF; CDR3 DNA: TGTGCCACCAGTGATTTTCTTCTAGCGGGGGGGACAGATACGCAGTATTTT
J gene: TRBJ1-2; D gene: NA; V gene: TRBV4-2; CDR3 length: 14; clone size: NA; CDR3 protein: CASSQEDGGPGYTF; CDR3 DNA: TGTGCCAGCAGTCAGGAGGACGGAGGTCCTGGCTACACCTTC
J gene: TRBJ1-2; D gene: NA; V gene: TRBV18; CDR3 length: 16; clone size: few; CDR3 protein: CASSPDDSYVGYGYTF; CDR3 DNA: TGTGCCAGCTCACCAGACGACAGTTACGTCGGCTATGGCTACACCTTC
J gene: TRBJ1-3; D gene: NA; V gene: TRBV9; CDR3 length: 16; clone size: many; CDR3 protein: CASSLSPGDSGNTIYF; CDR3 DNA: TGTGCCAGCAGCCTCTCCCCGGGGGATTCTGGAAACACCATATATTTT
J gene: TRBJ1-2; D gene: NA; V gene: TRBV7-8; CDR3 length: 16; clone size: many; CDR3 protein: CASSLGRAGRGYGYTF; CDR3 DNA: TGTGCCAGCAGCTTAGGTCGTGCAGGGAGAGGGTATGGCTACACCTTC
J gene: TRBJ1-1; D gene: NA; V gene: TRBV6-6; CDR3 length: 11; clone size: NA; CDR3 protein: CATRGGPEAFF; CDR3 DNA: TGTGCCACAAGGGGTGGTCCTGAAGCTTTCTTT
J gene: TRBJ2-1; D gene: NA; V gene: TRBV20-1; CDR3 length: 16; clone size: NA; CDR3 protein: CSAKDGGGPQYNEQFF; CDR3 DNA: TGCAGTGCTAAAGATGGGGGCGGACCTCAATACAATGAGCAGTTCTTC
J gene: TRBJ2-7; D gene: NA; V gene: TRBV6-1; CDR3 length: 13; clone size: NA; CDR3 protein: CASSRLKGDEQYF; CDR3 DNA: TGTGCCAGCAGTCGCTTGAAAGGGGACGAGCAGTACTTC
J gene: TRBJ2-5; D gene: TRBD2; V gene: TRBV10-3; CDR3 length: 17; clone size: NA; CDR3 protein: CAISESKLAVRKETQYF; CDR3 DNA: TGTGCCATCAGTGAGTCGAAGCTAGCGGTTCGAAAAGAGACCCAGTACTTC
J gene: TRBJ1-5; D gene: NA; V gene: TRBV10-3; CDR3 length: 12; clone size: medium-sized; CDR3 protein: CAISDGGGPRAF; CDR3 DNA: TGTGCCATCAGTGACGGAGGCGGGCCCCGGGCGTTT
J gene: TRBJ2-3; D gene: NA; V gene: TRBV24-1; CDR3 length: 13; clone size: many; CDR3 protein: CATSDLLWTDRYF; CDR3 DNA: TGTGCCACCAGTGATTTGCTCTGGACCGACCGGTATTTT
J gene: TRBJ2-2; D gene: NA; V gene: TRBV9; CDR3 length: 17; clone size: NA; CDR3 protein: CASSESTGASLTGELFF; CDR3 DNA: TGTGCCAGCAGCGAGTCCACGGGGGCGAGCTTGACCGGGGAGCTGTTTTTT
J gene: TRBJ2-3; D gene: TRBD2; V gene: TRBV10-2; CDR3 length: 17; clone size: many; CDR3 protein: CASSESLAGGSTDTQYF; CDR3 DNA: TGCGCCAGCAGTGAGTCCCTAGCGGGGGGGTCCACAGATACGCAGTATTTT
J gene: TRBJ2-7; D gene: NA; V gene: TRBV11-2; CDR3 length: 15; clone size: NA; CDR3 protein: CASSSPGSGVHEQYF; CDR3 DNA: TGTGCCAGCAGCTCTCCCGGTTCAGGGGTACACGAGCAGTACTTC
J gene: TRBJ2-5; D gene: TRBD1; V gene: TRBV14; CDR3 length: 14; clone size: many; CDR3 protein: CASSRSRGKETQYF; CDR3 DNA: TGTGCCAGCAGCCGTTCCAGGGGGAAGGAGACCCAGTACTTC
J gene: TRBJ1-6; D gene: NA; V gene: TRBV7-9; CDR3 length: 15; clone size: NA; CDR3 protein: CASSASRDDNSPLHF; CDR3 DNA: TGTGCCAGCAGTGCTAGCAGGGACGATAATTCACCCCTCCACTTT
J gene: TRBJ2-7; D gene: TRBD1; V gene: TRBV20-1; CDR3 length: 14; clone size: many; CDR3 protein: CSAHPLLGQHEQYF; CDR3 DNA: TGCAGTGCTCACCCCTTGTTGGGACAGCATGAGCAGTACTTC
J gene: TRBJ2-1; D gene: NA; V gene: TRBV4-1; CDR3 length: 16; clone size: many; CDR3 protein: CASSQDGSGTYNEQFF; CDR3 DNA: TGCGCCAGCAGCCAAGACGGTAGCGGTACCTACAATGAGCAGTTCTTC
J gene: TRBJ1-3; D gene: TRBD1; V gene: TRBV11-3; CDR3 length: 12; clone size: NA; CDR3 protein: CASSAGGKSIYF; CDR3 DNA: TGTGCCAGCAGCGCAGGGGGCAAGAGCATATATTTT
J gene: TRBJ2-7; D gene: TRBD2; V gene: TRBV3-1; CDR3 length: 15; clone size: NA; CDR3 protein: CASSLRTSGSYEQYF; CDR3 DNA: TGTGCCAGCAGCCTTCGGACTAGCGGGTCCTACGAGCAGTACTTC